The 3 T cell receptor beta chains presented below share a single source sample, sequenced in a study of shared clonotypes between healthy human individuals. Measured with immunoSEQ multiplex PCR; TCRdb has only the in-frame clones, and not every one. The top ten hold 0.3% to 0.45% of the sample, which has 2 million to 2.5 million clones, under 95% seen once. The source material was naive CD4+ T cells from PBMCs. Subset: CD45RA+ positively selected. These TCRs come from a young man in good health. Some clones in this sample may be carry-over from other donors' samples.

This clone was counted between two and nine times. The chain couples TRBV28 to TRBJ1-1, with 9 bases identical to TRBD1. Unmatched junction bases numbered 12, after V lost 4 bases and J lost 6 bases. From germline, CDR1 is MDHEN and CDR2 SYDVKM. The CDR3 is 16 amino acids. The CDR3 is CASSSLPGQGRPEAFF. The CDR3 DNA sequence: TGTGCCAGCAGTTCCCTACCGGGACAGGGTAGGCCTGAAGCTTTCTTT. The entire variable domain, with the rest obtained from reference TRBV28 and TRBJ1-1, is as follows: DVKVTQSSRYLVKRTGEKVFLECVQDMDHENMFWYRQDPGLGLRLIYFSYDVKMKEKGDIPEGYSVSREKKERFSLILESASTNQTSMYLCASSSLPGQGRPEAFFGQGTRLTVV.

The chain couples TRBV5-1 to TRBJ2-3; 13 nucleotides match TRBD2. V lost 5 bases, J lost 3 bases, and 6 bases stayed unmatched. This CDR3 comprises 16 residues. Germline V gene lookup returns CDR1 SGHRS and CDR2 YFSETQ. For the CDR3, the DNA is TGCGCCAGCAGACGGACGACTAGCGGGAGGACAGATACGCAGTATTTT. Residues: CASRRTTSGRTDTQYF.

This clone was observed a handful of times. This sample also contains other DNA sequences that code for the same CDR3. The rearrangement links TRBV5-1 to TRBJ1-1; D remains ambiguous. CDR1 is SGHRS, CDR2 YFSETQ, per germline. Trimming took off 1 base at V and 2 bases at J, with 3 bases between the two ends. The CDR3 contains 12 residues. CDR3 in amino acids: CASSLTNTEAFF. The CDR3 coding sequence is TGCGCCAGCAGCTTGACTAACACTGAAGCTTTCTTT. The full variable domain, rest sourced from reference TRBV5-1 and TRBJ1-1, is KAGVTQTPRYLIKTRGQQVTLSCSPISGHRSVSWYQQTPGQGLQFLFEYFSETQRNKGNFPGRFSGRQFSNSRSEMNVSTLELGDSALYLCASSLTNTEAFFGQGTRLTVV.